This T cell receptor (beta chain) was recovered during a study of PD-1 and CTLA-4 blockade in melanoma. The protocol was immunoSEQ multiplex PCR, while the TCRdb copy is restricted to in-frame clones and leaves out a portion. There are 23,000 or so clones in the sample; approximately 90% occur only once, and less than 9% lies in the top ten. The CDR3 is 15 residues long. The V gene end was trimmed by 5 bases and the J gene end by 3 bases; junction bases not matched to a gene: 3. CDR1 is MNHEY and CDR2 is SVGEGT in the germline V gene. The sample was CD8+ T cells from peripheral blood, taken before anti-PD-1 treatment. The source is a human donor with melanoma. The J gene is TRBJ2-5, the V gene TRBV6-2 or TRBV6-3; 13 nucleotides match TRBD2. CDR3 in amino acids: CASSPGTSGEETQYF. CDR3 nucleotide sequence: TGTGCCAGCAGTCCCGGGACTAGCGGGGAAGAGACCCAGTACTTC.